This T cell receptor (beta chain) derives from a study of post-analysis software for immune sequencing data. In the case of this clonotype: Its cognate antigen is unknown.

The CDR3 runs 15 residues. V was clipped by 8 bases and J by 2 bases; unmatched bases: 9. Study-wide points: Relative to controls, patients had 4 or 5 TRBV segments at higher frequency, with TRBV5-6, TRBV5-1 and TRBV20-1 among these.

Each TCR beta cDNA library carried unique molecular identifiers. TCRdb reprocessed the PCR reads with MiXCR, giving one entry per CDR3 protein. This repertoire shows 700,000 to 800,000 distinct CDR3 sequences, about 27% found once; its top ten account for approximately 0.55%. The sequence was collected from a girl between 5 and 17 years old with multiple sclerosis. The chain is built from TRBV12-3 or TRBV12-4 and TRBJ2-3, with 8 bases identical to TRBD2. The sample taken for sequencing was blood. The CDR3 region is CASRSSGRATDTQYF. The CDR3 nucleotides read TGTGCCAGCCGGTCTTCCGGGAGGGCCACAGATACGCAGTATTTT.